These 14 T cell receptor beta chains share one sample of origin, sequenced in a study of beta chain features in type 1 diabetes. Expressed TCRB transcripts were sequenced because the entire RNA isolate underwent reverse transcription. Sequenced by immunoSEQ multiplex PCR; TCRdb stores in-frame clones only, minus some. The sample has around 310,000 clones, 9.5% to 12% seen once. The sequencing sample was made of naive CD4+ T cells from blood. All receptors come from a woman in her thirties in good health.

The chain employs TRBV2 and TRBJ2-1; D not certain. CDR1 and CDR2 from the germline V gene are SNHLY and FYNNEI. The CDR3 loop spans 13 amino acids. The V and J ends lost 6 bases and 5 bases respectively, with 11 bases between them. CDR3 bases: TGTGCCAGCAGCCCGACTGGAGACAATGAGCAGTTCTTC. Its protein product is CASSPTGDNEQFF.

This clone was seen more than once but under ten times. V and J are TRBV7-2 and TRBJ2-7; 14 nucleotides match TRBD2. V lost 5 bases and J lost 5; bases outside the gene matches: 8. The CDR3 is 16 amino acids. The germline V gene encodes CDR1 SGHTA and CDR2 FQGNSA. The CDR3 loop is CASSARLAGGPHEQYF. CDR3 in DNA: TGTGCCAGCAGCGCCCGACTAGCGGGAGGGCCCCACGAGCAGTACTTC.

The J gene is TRBJ1-1, the V gene TRBV25-1; possibly TRBD1 for D (6 bases). The ends were cut back, 3 bases at V and 5 bases at J, with 16 bases in the middle. Per the germline V gene, CDR1 is MGHDK and CDR2 is SYGVNS. This CDR3 comprises 15 residues. CDR3 DNA sequence: TGTGCCAGCAGTGATGTTGGGGGCTTAAGGACTGAAGCTTTCTTT. Its translation is CASSDVGGLRTEAFF.

This clone came up a few times. The chain has TRBV20-1 and TRBJ2-5; D is ambiguous. CDR1 is DFQATT and CDR2 is SNEGSKA in the germline V gene (reference sequence). V was cut by 5 bases and J by 3 bases, with 7 bases left in between. The CDR3 totals 11 residues. CDR3 amino acids: CSAPSEETQYF. The DNA of the CDR3 is TGCAGTGCTCCTAGTGAAGAGACCCAGTACTTC.

This clone has just a few counts. The chain links TRBV28 to TRBJ1-2, with TRBD1 matching over 9 bases. The CDR3 consists of 15 residues. The V gene end was trimmed by 6 bases and the J gene end by 8 bases; junction bases not matched to a gene: 13. The germline V gene encodes CDR1 MDHEN and CDR2 SYDVKM. CDR3 coding DNA: TGTGCCAGCAGGACAGGGACAGGGAGGGGAGGGGGCTACACCTTC. Translating it yields CASRTGTGRGGGYTF.

This clone showed up just a few times. The chain combines TRBV4-2 with TRBJ2-7; 8 nucleotides match TRBD1. Germline CDR1 is LGHNA and CDR2 is YNFKEQ. V lost 0 bases, J lost 6 bases, and 7 bases stayed unmatched. CDR3 length equals 15 residues. CDR3 DNA: TGTGCCAGCAGCCAAGAAGTGACAGGGGCGGGCGAGCAGTACTTC. It yields the protein CASSQEVTGAGEQYF.

CDR3 protein: CASSPRDVYQPQHF. In DNA, the CDR3 is TGTGCCAGTAGCCCACGGGATGTTTATCAGCCCCAGCATTTT. The gene calls are TRBV19 and TRBJ1-5; D remains unclear. Germline CDR1 and CDR2: LNHDA and SQIVND (reference sequence). Trimming took off 6 bases at V and 5 bases at J, with 14 bases between the two ends. This CDR3 has 14 amino acids.

The chain has TRBV7-2 and TRBJ1-2; tentative D call: TRBD1 (5 bases). Per the germline V gene, CDR1 is SGHTA and CDR2 is FQGNSA. The length of the CDR3 is 17 residues. Deletions cut 5 bases from V and 2 bases from J, with 21 bases between. CDR3 DNA: TGTGCCAGCAGCGGGTTCACAGGACTACACTCAAACTATGGCTACACCTTC. This sequence encodes CASSGFTGLHSNYGYTF.

The chain employs TRBV7-2 and TRBJ1-5, with D possibly matching TRBD1 (5 bases). Trimming stripped 5 bases from V and 0 bases from J, with 5 bases between. This CDR3 contains 13 residues. CDR1 is SGHTA, CDR2 FQGNSA, per germline. This CDR3 is CASSRGSNQPQHF. In nucleotides, the CDR3 is TGTGCCAGCAGCAGGGGTAGCAATCAGCCCCAGCATTTT. The full variable domain, completed using reference TRBV7-2 and TRBJ1-5, is GAGVSQSPSNKVTEKGKDVELRCDPISGHTALYWYRQSLGQGLEFLIYFQGNSAPDKSGLPSDRFSAERTGGSVSTLTIQRTQQEDSAVYLCASSRGSNQPQHFGDGTRLSIL.

The chain is built from TRBV28 and TRBJ1-2, with 7 bases lining up with TRBD1. Unmatched junction bases numbered 12, after V lost 6 bases and J lost 5 bases. Germline V lookup: CDR1 MDHEN, CDR2 SYDVKM. The CDR3 sequence is 15 residues long. This CDR3 reads CASRKQGRTEYGYTF. DNA for the CDR3: TGTGCCAGCAGGAAACAGGGGAGGACGGAGTATGGCTACACCTTC.

The V gene is TRBV6-5, the J gene TRBJ1-2; D might be TRBD1 (6 bases). Germline CDR1 MNHEY, CDR2 SVGAGI. The CDR3 is 14 residues long. Trimming took 6 bases from V and 6 from J, leaving 17 bases between them. The CDR3 nucleotides are TGTGCCAGCAGGGGGGGAGGGGGTCTTGATGGCTACACCTTC. Its translation: CASRGGGGLDGYTF.

This clone was observed a few times. The CDR3 protein is CAWSEQGSQPQHF. As DNA, the CDR3 is TGTGCCTGGAGTGAACAGGGGTCCCAGCCCCAGCATTTT. The chain uses TRBV30 and TRBJ1-5, with 7 nucleotides matching TRBD1. CDR1 GTSNPN and CDR2 SVGIG come from the germline V gene (reference sequence). V shed 1 base, J shed 7 bases, and the junction held 4 bases outside the gene matches. The CDR3 is 13 residues long.

This clone was detected only a few times. This rearrangement joins TRBV28 to TRBJ1-2; maybe TRBD1 (5 bases). The CDR3 extends over 12 amino acids. Germline lookup yields CDR1 MDHEN and CDR2 SYDVKM. The germline V and J ends were trimmed by 6 bases and 5 bases, with 10 bases remaining between them. CDR3: CASSSQEYGYTF. The DNA of the CDR3 is TGTGCCAGCAGCTCACAGGAGTATGGCTACACCTTC.

The sample holds a few counts of this clone. V is TRBV11-2 and J is TRBJ2-7; 8 nucleotides line up with TRBD2. V shed 5 bases, J shed 0 bases, and the junction held 6 bases outside the gene matches. From germline, CDR1 is SGHAT and CDR2 FQNNGV. CDR3 length: 15 residues. CDR3 DNA sequence: TGTGCCAGCAGCGCTGAGCGGGGGCCCTCCTACGAGCAGTACTTC. It specifies CASSAERGPSYEQYF.